Listed here are 29 T cell receptor beta chains from one sample, sequenced in a study of early T cells in non-severe SARS-CoV-2 infection. TCRdb itself ran the 5' RACE reads through MiXCR, one entry per CDR3 protein. The repertoire holds about 80,000 distinct CDR3 sequences, with 9.5% to 13% as singletons. The sample comprised whole blood. Receptors were obtained from an adult who was a healthcare worker with PCR-confirmed SARS-CoV-2 infection or an uninfected control (not recorded which).

The chain combines TRBV2 with TRBJ2-4; D remains ambiguous. The germline V and J ends were trimmed by 0 bases and 0 bases, with 6 bases remaining between them. CDR1 is SNHLY, CDR2 FYNNEI, per germline. The CDR3 totals 15 residues. The CDR3 loop reads CASSEALLAKNIQYF. The CDR3 DNA sequence: TGTGCCAGCAGTGAAGCGCTTTTAGCCAAAAACATTCAGTACTTC.

J is TRBJ1-6 and V is TRBV12-3 or TRBV12-4; unclear D gene. The CDR3 is 14 residues long. Trimming pared 1 base from V and 9 bases from J, leaving 10 bases between. CDR3 region: CASSLEGGFSPLHF. CDR3 in DNA: TGTGCCAGCAGTTTAGAAGGCGGCTTTTCACCCCTCCACTTT.

This clonotype was observed at least ten times. J is TRBJ2-1 and V is TRBV2; TRBD1 agrees at 9 bases. CDR1 and CDR2 from the germline V gene are SNHLY and FYNNEI. The CDR3 is 15 amino acids. V gave up 10 bases and J gave up 3 bases; unmatched junction bases: 10. CDR3: CAIRKDRGFYNEQFF. In DNA form, the CDR3 reads TGTGCCATCCGGAAGGACAGGGGCTTCTACAATGAGCAGTTCTTC.

This clonotype was observed at least ten times. The V and J genes are TRBV12-3 or TRBV12-4 and TRBJ2-3, with 11 bases that match TRBD2. V dropped 6 bases and J dropped 4; count of bases not matched to a gene: 6. The CDR3 is 15 residues long. The CDR3 sequence: CASSAGTSGPDTQYF. CDR3 sequence (DNA): TGTGCCAGCAGCGCCGGGACTAGCGGACCAGATACGCAGTATTTT.

The chain uses TRBV29-1 and TRBJ2-3, with D unclear. In germline, CDR1 is SQVTM, CDR2 ANQGSEA. There are 13 residues in the CDR3. The germline V and J ends were trimmed by 1 base and 8 bases, with 13 bases remaining between them. The CDR3 coding sequence is TGCAGCGTTGAAGTCGGCGGTGTGGGTACGCAGTATTTT. It specifies CSVEVGGVGTQYF.

This clonotype appeared many times. The chain couples TRBV11-3 to TRBJ2-5; 7 positions agree with TRBD2. The ends lost 5 bases at V and 2 bases at J; junction bases unmatched: 8. The CDR3 has 15 residues. In germline, CDR1 is SGHNT, CDR2 YENEEA. The CDR3 coding sequence is TGTGCCAGCAGCGATCTAGCGGATGTACAAGAGACCCAGTACTTC. Its protein is CASSDLADVQETQYF.

This clonotype was observed many times. V usage is TRBV11-3 and J usage is TRBJ2-3; the D gene is possibly TRBD2 (5 bases). There are 17 residues in the CDR3. V lost 1 base, J lost 5 bases, and 19 bases lay in between. Germline CDR1 is SGHNT and CDR2 is YENEEA. The CDR3 spells CASSLGRLAETLDTQYF. Written as DNA, the CDR3 is TGTGCCAGCAGCTTAGGTCGCCTAGCTGAGACATTAGATACGCAGTATTTT.

At least ten counts were recorded for this clonotype. The chain combines TRBV10-1 with TRBJ2-3; D ambiguous. Trimming pared 4 bases from V and 6 bases from J, leaving 14 bases between. Germline lookup yields CDR1 WNHNN and CDR2 SYGVQD (reference sequence). The CDR3 extends over 14 amino acids. In DNA form, the CDR3 reads TGCGCCAGCAGTGCAGTGACCCGGCCGGATACGCAGTATTTT. Protein: CASSAVTRPDTQYF.

The J gene is TRBJ1-5, the V gene TRBV7-8, with a tentative D call TRBD1 (5 bases). This CDR3 is 16 amino acids long. V was trimmed by 0 bases and J by 6 bases, leaving 15 bases between them. The germline V gene encodes CDR1 SGHVS and CDR2 FQNEAQ. CDR3 DNA: TGTGCCAGCAGCTTAGCTGGGGGATGGAAAGGTCAGCCCCAGCATTTT. Residues: CASSLAGGWKGQPQHF.

Turning to this clonotype: This sequence may be a read error, since a much larger clone differs from it by one base. V gene TRBV5-5 combines with J gene TRBJ1-2; maybe TRBD1 (5 bases). The CDR3 sequence is 14 residues long. Germline V CDR1 and CDR2: SGHKS, YYEKEE (reference sequence). The V end was cut by 0 bases, the J end by 4 bases, with 10 bases between. The CDR3: CASSLVQGGYGYTF. The CDR3 DNA reads TGTGCCAGCAGCTTGGTGCAGGGAGGCTATGGCTACACCTTC. The complete variable domain, with remaining parts taken from reference TRBV5-5 and TRBJ1-2, reads DAGVTQSPTHLIKTRGQQVTLRCSPISGHKSVSWYQQVLGQGPQFIFQYYEKEERGRGNFPDRFSARQFPNYSSELNVNALLLGDSALYLCASSLVQGGYGYTFGSGTRLTVV.

The J gene is TRBJ2-1, the V gene TRBV5-5, with D maybe TRBD1 (5 bases). The V and J ends lost 4 bases and 3 bases respectively, with 14 bases between them. In germline, CDR1 is SGHKS, CDR2 YYEKEE (reference sequence). This CDR3 contains 15 residues. This CDR3 reads CASSRWGVGYNEQFF. CDR3 DNA sequence: TGTGCCAGCAGCCGGTGGGGCGTAGGCTACAATGAGCAGTTCTTC.

In this sample, this clonotype turned up many times. The gene calls are TRBV6-6 and TRBJ2-7, with D possibly TRBD1 on 6 matching bases. V lost 2 bases, J lost 2 bases, and 10 bases lay in between. Germline CDR1 MNHNY, CDR2 SVGAGI (reference sequence). This CDR3 is built from 14 residues. The CDR3 nucleotides are TGTGCCAGCAGTTACAGGGGGTCCACCTACGAGCAGTACTTC. As protein: CASSYRGSTYEQYF.

This clonotype appeared a few times. The genes are TRBV15 and TRBJ1-5; D is ambiguous. CDR3 length: 14 amino acids. The V end lost 5 bases, the J end lost 2 bases, and 10 bases lay between the germline ends. The germline V gene has CDR1 LNHNV and CDR2 YYDKDF (reference sequence). This chain's CDR3 is CATSEGHGNQPQHF. The CDR3 bases are TGTGCCACCAGCGAAGGCCATGGCAATCAGCCCCAGCATTTT.

Only a few counts were recorded for this clonotype. One end of the junction is discordant with germline, which a read error may explain. The rearrangement uses TRBV7-7 and TRBJ2-1; TRBD1 matches 9 bases. Per the germline V gene, CDR1 is SSHAT and CDR2 is FNYEAQ (reference sequence). CDR3 length: 15 amino acids. DNA for the CDR3: TGTGCTAGCAGCAGAGGACAGGGGAGCTACAATGAGCAGTTCTTC. Protein: CASSRGQGSYNEQFF.

This clonotype appeared many times. V is TRBV29-1 and J is TRBJ1-1, with D uncertain. Trimming cost V 7 bases and J 4 bases, with 10 bases left between them. Germline V gene sequence: CDR1 SQVTM, CDR2 ANQGSEA. The CDR3 is 11 residues long. The CDR3 DNA follows: TGCAGCGGCCGACTGATCACTGAAGCTTTCTTT. As protein: CSGRLITEAFF.

This clonotype was observed many times. The rearrangement joins TRBV7-9 to TRBJ2-5, with 8 positions matching TRBD2. Germline V CDR1 and CDR2: SEHNR, FQNEAQ (reference sequence). CDR3 size: 14 residues. V lost 4 bases and J lost 7; bases outside the gene matches: 8. The CDR3 loop is CASSYSGEPRTQYF. As DNA, the CDR3 is TGTGCCAGCAGCTATAGCGGGGAGCCAAGGACCCAGTACTTC.

This clonotype was detected a few times. The chain joins TRBV21-1 to TRBJ2-5; no DNA check was done on the table's D call, TRBD1. TRBV21-1 is deemed a pseudogene. CDR3 length equals 17 residues. CDR3 bases: TGTGCCAGCAGCCCACGGGACAAGAAGGAGTACCAAGAGACCCAGTACTTC. Its protein product is CASSPRDKKEYQETQYF.

The chain has TRBV3-1 and TRBJ2-3; D is unresolved. CDR1 is LGHDT and CDR2 is YNNKEL in the germline V gene (reference sequence). The V and J ends lost 1 base and 0 bases respectively, with 8 bases between them. CDR3 size: 15 residues. The CDR3 region has the DNA TGTGCCAGCAGCCAAGGGTATCCTAGCACAGATACGCAGTATTTT. Amino acid sequence: CASSQGYPSTDTQYF.

This clonotype was observed a few times. This chain links TRBV29-1 with TRBJ2-4; possible D gene TRBD1, 5 bases. In germline, CDR1 is SQVTM, CDR2 ANQGSEA. The CDR3 runs 13 residues. V was clipped by 3 bases and J by 7 bases, with 13 bases between them. CDR3 loop: CSVDSPRANIQYF. CDR3 coding DNA: TGCAGCGTTGACAGCCCCAGGGCTAACATTCAGTACTTC.

This clonotype was counted ten times or more. The junction departs from the called germline gene at one end, perhaps through a read error. This rearrangement joins TRBV19 to TRBJ2-1; tentatively, D is TRBD1 (6 bases). Germline CDR1 is LNHDA and CDR2 is SQIVND (reference sequence). CDR3 length: 13 amino acids. The CDR3: CASTIGGTAEQFF. The DNA for the CDR3 is TGTGCCAGTACTATAGGGGGTACGGCTGAGCAGTTCTTC.

This clonotype was detected many times. The chain carries TRBV21-1 and TRBJ2-7; the table's TRBD1 call for D was not verified on the DNA. TRBV21-1 is listed as a pseudogene. The length of the CDR3 is 17 residues. The CDR3 reads CASSEGVSGAPSYEQYF. Written as DNA, the CDR3 is TGTGCCAGCAGCGAGGGGGTCAGCGGGGCCCCATCCTACGAGCAGTACTTC.

Many counts were recorded for this clonotype. The rearrangement joins TRBV5-1 to TRBJ1-2; TRBD1 is a possible D gene (5 bases). The CDR3 totals 13 residues. Germline CDR1 SGHRS, CDR2 YFSETQ. Between the trimmed V and J ends, which lost 3 bases and 1 base, there was a span of 7 bases. CDR3 in DNA: TGCGCCAGCAGCTACGACAGTAACTATGGCTACACCTTC. Translated: CASSYDSNYGYTF.

The table lists this clonotype with many counts. The chain's CDR3 is CASSLNSRGRLSTDTQYF. The CDR3 DNA is TGTGCCAGCAGTTTAAATTCCCGCGGCCGCCTCAGCACAGATACGCAGTATTTT. J is TRBJ2-3 and V is TRBV12-3 or TRBV12-4; D not certain. The CDR3 is made up of 18 amino acids. The V and J ends lost 2 bases and 0 bases respectively, with 18 bases between them.

This clonotype was found many times. V usage is TRBV5-5 and J usage is TRBJ1-1; D gene ambiguous. This CDR3 has 14 residues. The V end lost 6 bases, the J end lost 0 bases, and 12 bases lay between the germline ends. From germline, CDR1 is SGHKS and CDR2 YYEKEE (reference sequence). CDR3 coding DNA: TGTGCCAGCACCCCGTCGGGGTTGAACACTGAAGCTTTCTTT. It yields the protein CASTPSGLNTEAFF.

This clonotype was detected once. The CDR3 region is CSVEGEPGYGYTF. The CDR3, as DNA: TGCAGCGTGGAGGGGGAGCCGGGCTATGGCTACACCTTC. This rearrangement joins TRBV29-1 to TRBJ1-2, with TRBD1 as a possible D gene (6 bases). In germline, CDR1 is SQVTM, CDR2 ANQGSEA. This CDR3 region has 13 residues. Trimming stripped 6 bases from V and 4 bases from J, with 15 bases between.

This clonotype occurred many times. V and J are TRBV20-1 and TRBJ2-7, with D hard to call. CDR3 length equals 13 residues. Looked up from germline, CDR1 is DFQATT and CDR2 is SNEGSKA (reference sequence). The V end was cut by 2 bases, the J end by 0 bases, with 8 bases between. The CDR3 spells CSARRRSSYEQYF. CDR3 coding DNA: TGCAGTGCTAGAAGAAGAAGCTCCTACGAGCAGTACTTC.

The chain uses TRBV9 and TRBJ2-6; 7 bases agree with TRBD2. After removal of 4 bases from V and 3 bases from J, the junction contained 4 bases not matched to a gene. This CDR3 region has 15 residues. Germline lookup yields CDR1 SGDLS and CDR2 YYNGEE. For the CDR3, the DNA is TGTGCCAGCAGCCGGACTAGTTTTGGGGCCAACGTCCTGACTTTC. As protein: CASSRTSFGANVLTF.

At least ten counts were recorded for this clonotype. The chain carries TRBV7-9 and TRBJ2-2; D is ambiguous. The CDR3 length is 14 residues. The V gene's germline CDR1 is SEHNR and CDR2 FQNEAQ (reference sequence). Trimming cost V 2 bases and J 3 bases, with 7 bases left between them. CDR3 protein: CASSLLSDTGELFF. CDR3 DNA sequence: TGTGCCAGCAGCTTACTCTCCGACACCGGGGAGCTGTTTTTT.

This clonotype was detected ten times or more. The chain uses TRBV7-8 and TRBJ2-3; 13 bases agree with TRBD2. CDR1 SGHVS and CDR2 FQNEAQ come from the germline V gene. The CDR3 runs to 17 residues. Trimming cost V 4 bases and J 4 bases; bases outside gene matches: 8. The CDR3 DNA follows: TGTGCCAGCAGCTGGCGACTAGCGGGAGGATACGCAGATACGCAGTATTTT. Its protein product is CASSWRLAGGYADTQYF.